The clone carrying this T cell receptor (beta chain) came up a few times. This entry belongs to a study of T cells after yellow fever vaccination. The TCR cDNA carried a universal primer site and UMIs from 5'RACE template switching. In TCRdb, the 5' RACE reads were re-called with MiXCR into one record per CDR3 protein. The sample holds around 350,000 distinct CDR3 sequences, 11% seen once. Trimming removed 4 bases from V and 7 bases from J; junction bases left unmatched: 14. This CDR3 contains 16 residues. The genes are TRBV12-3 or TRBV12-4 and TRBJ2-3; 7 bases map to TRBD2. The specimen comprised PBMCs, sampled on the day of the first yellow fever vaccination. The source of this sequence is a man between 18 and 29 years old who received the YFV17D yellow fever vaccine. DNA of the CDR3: TGTGCCAGCAGTTCTTACAGCGGGGACTCTGTATATACGCAGTATTTT. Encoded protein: CASSSYSGDSVYTQYF.